The text below deals with one T cell receptor beta chain. What it binds is unknown. This entry comes from a study of response to subunit inactivated influenza vaccine. A single record per CDR3 protein comes from TCRdb applying MiXCR to the RT-PCR reads. The sample has more than 600,000 distinct CDR3 sequences; roughly 18% are singletons. General study points: The authors suggested that few new T cells are recruited per seasonal influenza vaccination.

The CDR3 loop spans 15 amino acids. With 2 bases removed from V and 10 bases from J, the gap between germline ends came to 18 bases. The V gene is TRBV12-3 or TRBV12-4, the J gene TRBJ2-1, with D possibly matching TRBD2 (6 bases). The receptor comes from a man between 50 and 59 years old who received an inactivated influenza vaccine. The source material was PBMCs from blood, sampled about 5 days after vaccination. The CDR3 reads CASSLSRVAGREQFF. Here the CDR3 DNA reads TGTGCCAGCAGTTTATCGAGGGTGGCGGGACGAGAGCAGTTCTTC.